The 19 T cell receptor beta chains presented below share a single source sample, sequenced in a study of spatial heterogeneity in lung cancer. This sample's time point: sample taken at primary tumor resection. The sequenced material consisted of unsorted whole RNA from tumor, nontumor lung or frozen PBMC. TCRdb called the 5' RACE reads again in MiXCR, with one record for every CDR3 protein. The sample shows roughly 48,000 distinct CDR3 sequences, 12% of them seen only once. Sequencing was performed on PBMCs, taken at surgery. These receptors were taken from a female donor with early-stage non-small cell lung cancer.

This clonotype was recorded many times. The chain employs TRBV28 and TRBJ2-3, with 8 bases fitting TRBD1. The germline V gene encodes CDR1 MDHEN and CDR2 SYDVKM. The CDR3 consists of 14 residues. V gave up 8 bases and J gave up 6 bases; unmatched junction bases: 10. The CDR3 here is CASSRAGGWDTQYF. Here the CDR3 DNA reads TGTGCCAGCTCCAGGGCAGGGGGCTGGGATACGCAGTATTTT.

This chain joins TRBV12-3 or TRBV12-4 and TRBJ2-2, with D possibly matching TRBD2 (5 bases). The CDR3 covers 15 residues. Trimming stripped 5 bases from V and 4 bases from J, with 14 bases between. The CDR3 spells CASSKTPAGTGELFF. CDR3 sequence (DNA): TGTGCCAGCAGTAAGACACCGGCGGGCACCGGGGAGCTGTTTTTT.

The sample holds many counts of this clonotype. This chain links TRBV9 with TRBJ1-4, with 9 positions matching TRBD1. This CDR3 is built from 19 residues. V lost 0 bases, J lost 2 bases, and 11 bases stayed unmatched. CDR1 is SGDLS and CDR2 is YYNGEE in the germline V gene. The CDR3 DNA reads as TGTGCCAGCAGCGTAGGGACAGGGGTGTATGAGGCGACTAATGAAAAACTGTTTTTT. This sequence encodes CASSVGTGVYEATNEKLFF.

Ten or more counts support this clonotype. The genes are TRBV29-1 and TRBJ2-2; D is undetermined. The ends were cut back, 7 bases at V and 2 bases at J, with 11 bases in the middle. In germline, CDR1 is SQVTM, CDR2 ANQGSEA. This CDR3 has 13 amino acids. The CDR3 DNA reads TGCAGCGCCCGCCTTATTAACACCGGGGAGCTGTTTTTT. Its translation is CSARLINTGELFF.

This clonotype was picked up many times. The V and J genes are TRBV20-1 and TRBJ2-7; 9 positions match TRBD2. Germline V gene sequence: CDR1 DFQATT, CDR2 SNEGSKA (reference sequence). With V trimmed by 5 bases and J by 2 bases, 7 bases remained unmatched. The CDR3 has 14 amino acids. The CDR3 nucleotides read TGCAGTGCTCGTAGCGGGGGAGAGCCCTACGAGCAGTACTTC. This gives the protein CSARSGGEPYEQYF.

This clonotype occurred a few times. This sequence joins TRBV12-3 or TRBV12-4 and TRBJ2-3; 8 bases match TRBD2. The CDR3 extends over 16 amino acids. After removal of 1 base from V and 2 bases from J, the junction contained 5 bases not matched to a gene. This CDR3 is CASSLGGGPHTDTQYF. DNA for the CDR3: TGTGCCAGCAGTTTAGGCGGGGGGCCGCACACAGATACGCAGTATTTT.

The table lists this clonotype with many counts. CDR3 sequence (DNA): TGTGCCAGCAGCTTGAAGCGGGGGGCCCCCTACGAGCAGTACTTC. Protein sequence: CASSLKRGAPYEQYF. The rearrangement joins TRBV7-2 to TRBJ2-7; 9 nucleotides align to TRBD2. The length of the CDR3 is 15 residues. Germline values: CDR1 SGHTA, CDR2 FQGNSA. J was trimmed by 2 bases and V by 3 bases; bases with no gene match: 5.

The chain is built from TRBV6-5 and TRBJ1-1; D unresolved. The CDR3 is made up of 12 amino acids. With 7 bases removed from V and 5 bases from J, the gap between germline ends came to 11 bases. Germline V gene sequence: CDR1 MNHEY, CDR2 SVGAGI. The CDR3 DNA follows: TGTGCCAGCACCGACGGCGGAACTGAAGCTTTCTTT. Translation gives CASTDGGTEAFF.

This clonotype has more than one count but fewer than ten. For the CDR3, the DNA is TGTGCCAGCAGGTTCTCATTAAACACCGGGGAGCTGTTTTTT. Translation gives CASRFSLNTGELFF. This chain connects TRBV12-3 or TRBV12-4 to TRBJ2-2; no firm D call. This CDR3 has 14 amino acids. V shed 6 bases and J shed 2 bases, with 10 bases lying between them.

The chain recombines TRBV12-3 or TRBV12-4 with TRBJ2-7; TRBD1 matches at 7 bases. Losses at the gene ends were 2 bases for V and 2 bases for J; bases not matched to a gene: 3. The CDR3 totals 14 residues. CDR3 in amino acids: CASSLNQGAYEQYF. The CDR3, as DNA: TGTGCCAGCAGTTTAAATCAGGGGGCCTACGAGCAGTACTTC.

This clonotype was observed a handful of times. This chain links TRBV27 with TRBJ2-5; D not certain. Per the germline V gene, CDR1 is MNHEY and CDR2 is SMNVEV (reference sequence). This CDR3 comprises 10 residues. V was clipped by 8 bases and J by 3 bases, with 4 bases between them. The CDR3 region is CASEEETQYF. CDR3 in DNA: TGTGCCAGCGAGGAAGAGACCCAGTACTTC.

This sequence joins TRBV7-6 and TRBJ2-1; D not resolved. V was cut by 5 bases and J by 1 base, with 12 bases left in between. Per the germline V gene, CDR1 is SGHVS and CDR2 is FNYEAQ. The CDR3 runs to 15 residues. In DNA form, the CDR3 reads TGTGCCAGCAGCACAATACCCGGGTCCTACAATGAGCAGTTCTTC. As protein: CASSTIPGSYNEQFF.

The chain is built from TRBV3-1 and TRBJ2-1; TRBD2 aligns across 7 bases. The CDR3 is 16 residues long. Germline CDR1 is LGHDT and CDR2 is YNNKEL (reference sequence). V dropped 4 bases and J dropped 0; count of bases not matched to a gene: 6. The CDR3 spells CASSRIGGSSYNEQFF. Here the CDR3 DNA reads TGTGCCAGCAGCCGCATAGGCGGGAGCTCCTACAATGAGCAGTTCTTC.

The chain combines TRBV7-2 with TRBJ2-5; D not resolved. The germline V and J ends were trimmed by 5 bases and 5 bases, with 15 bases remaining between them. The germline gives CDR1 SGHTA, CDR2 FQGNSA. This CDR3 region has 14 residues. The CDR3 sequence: CASSPRASVETQYF. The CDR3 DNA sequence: TGTGCCAGCAGCCCCCGGGCCAGTGTTGAGACCCAGTACTTC.

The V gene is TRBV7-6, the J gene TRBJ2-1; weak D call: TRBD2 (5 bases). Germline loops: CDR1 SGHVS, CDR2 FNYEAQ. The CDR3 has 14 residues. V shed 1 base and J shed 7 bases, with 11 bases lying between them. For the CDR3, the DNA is TGTGCCAGCAGCTTAGAGAGGGCGGTGAATGAGCAGTTCTTC. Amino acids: CASSLERAVNEQFF.

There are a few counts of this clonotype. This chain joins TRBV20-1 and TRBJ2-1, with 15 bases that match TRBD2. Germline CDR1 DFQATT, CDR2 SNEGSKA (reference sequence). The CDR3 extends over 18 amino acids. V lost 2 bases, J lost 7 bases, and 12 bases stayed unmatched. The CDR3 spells CSARPPRTSGGARNEQFF. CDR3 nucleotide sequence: TGCAGTGCTAGACCACCCAGGACTAGCGGGGGGGCCCGTAATGAGCAGTTCTTC.

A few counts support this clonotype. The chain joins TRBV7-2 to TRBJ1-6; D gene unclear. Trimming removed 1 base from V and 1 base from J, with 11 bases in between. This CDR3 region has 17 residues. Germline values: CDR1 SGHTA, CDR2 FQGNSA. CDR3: CASSLVTGSSYNSPLHF. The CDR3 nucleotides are TGTGCCAGCAGCTTAGTTACGGGCAGTTCCTATAATTCACCCCTCCACTTT.

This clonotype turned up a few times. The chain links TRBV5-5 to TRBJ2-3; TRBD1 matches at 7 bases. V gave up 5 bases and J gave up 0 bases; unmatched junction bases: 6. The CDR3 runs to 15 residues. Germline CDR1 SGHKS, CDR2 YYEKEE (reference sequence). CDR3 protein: CASRLQGISTDTQYF. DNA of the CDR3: TGTGCCAGCAGACTACAGGGGATTAGCACAGATACGCAGTATTTT.

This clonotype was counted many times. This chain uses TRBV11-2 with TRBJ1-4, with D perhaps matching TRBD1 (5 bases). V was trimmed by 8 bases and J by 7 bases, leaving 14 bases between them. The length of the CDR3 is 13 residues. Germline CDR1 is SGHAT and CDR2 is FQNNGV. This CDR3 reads CASFGTEGEKLFF. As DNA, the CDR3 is TGTGCCAGCTTCGGGACGGAGGGTGAAAAACTGTTTTTT.